This TCR beta chain was captured in a study of OX40 agonist ivuxolimab in advanced cancers. Whole-study context: A diagnosis of hepatocellular carcinoma, melanoma, renal cell or head and neck cancer was present in dose-escalation patients. Treatment received earlier with anti-PD-1, anti-PD-L1 or anti-CTLA-4 agents was allowed, and more than 35% had some.

CDR3 length: 15 amino acids. V was shortened by 5 bases and J by 4 bases, with 15 bases between the two germline ends. The germline V gene has CDR1 LNHDA and CDR2 SQIVND (reference sequence). About this clone: Its antigen is still unknown.

Here immunoSEQ multiplex PCR was the method, and the copy in TCRdb shows in-frame clones only, minus some. Of 55,000 to 70,000 clones listed, 84% are singletons. Broader study findings: The 0.1-3.0 mg/kg partial responders had among the lowest clonal expansion. Circulating CD4+ and CD8+ T cells showed clonal expansion by week 6 at 0.1 to 3.0 mg/kg.

The chain joins TRBV19 to TRBJ2-1, with a possible D match to TRBD2 (5 bases). This sequence originates from an adult with an advanced solid tumor such as melanoma, head and neck, liver or kidney cancer. This material consisted of CD4+ or CD8+ T cells sorted from blood, taken in a trial of the OX40 agonist ivuxolimab. For the CDR3, the DNA is TGTGCCAGTAGTCCGGTGAGGGCAGGTTACAATGAGCAGTTCTTC. It specifies CASSPVRAGYNEQFF.